One and the same sample provided the 26 T cell receptor beta chains below, sequenced in a study of T-cell reconstitution after alpha-beta-depleted transplantation in children. Preparation of the TCRbeta library involved a method that used unique molecular identifiers. TCRdb re-derived calls from the PCR reads in MiXCR, one entry per CDR3 protein. The sample carries fewer than 550,000 distinct CDR3 sequences, about an eighth recorded once. The sequenced sample was PBMCs, mostly from graft donor cells, obtained 180 days after TCRalphabeta/CD19-depleted stem cell transplant. The receptors were gathered from a female patient aged 2-9 years who had a stem cell transplant for aplastic anemia, so the T cells may come from the graft donor.

This clonotype came up a few times. The gene calls are TRBV20-1 and TRBJ2-3; perhaps TRBD2 as D (6 bases). Germline lookup yields CDR1 DFQATT and CDR2 SNEGSKA (reference sequence). The CDR3 sequence is 14 residues long. Trimming shortened V by 6 bases and J by 2 bases, and 15 bases separated the two germline ends. The CDR3 sequence: CSANSRGSTDTQYF. CDR3 nucleotides: TGCAGTGCCAACTCTCGGGGGTCCACAGATACGCAGTATTTT.

A remark on this clonotype: This could be a read error, since a much larger clone is one nucleotide away. The chain joins TRBV12-3 or TRBV12-4 to TRBJ2-1; 11 bases agree with TRBD2. V lost 2 bases, J lost 7 bases, and 7 bases stayed unmatched. CDR3 size: 16 residues. CDR3 in DNA: TGTGCCAGCAGTTTAAGTTCGACTAGCGGGAAGAATGAGCAGTTCTTC. As protein: CASSLSSTSGKNEQFF.

The chain links TRBV5-1 to TRBJ2-7, with 9 positions matching TRBD2. Germline V gene lookup returns CDR1 SGHRS and CDR2 YFSETQ. Trimming took 3 bases from V and 0 from J; bases not matched to a gene: 13. The CDR3 is 18 residues long. The CDR3: CASSSAGTSPSGSYEQYF. The DNA for the CDR3 is TGCGCCAGCAGCTCCGCCGGGACTAGCCCTAGCGGCTCCTACGAGCAGTACTTC.

This clonotype was recorded a few times. The CDR3 nucleotides are TGCAGCGTCACTCCGGGGGGCGAGAGCACAGATACGCAGTATTTT. Translation gives CSVTPGGESTDTQYF. The chain links TRBV29-1 to TRBJ2-3; tentative D call: TRBD2 (7 bases). CDR3 length: 15 amino acids. The V gene lost 6 bases and the J gene lost 0 bases, with 16 bases spanning the gap. The germline V gene has CDR1 SQVTM and CDR2 ANQGSEA.

This clonotype was detected only a few times. The chain is built from TRBV11-3 and TRBJ2-5, with D possibly being TRBD1 (6 bases). This CDR3 spans 16 amino acids. V was clipped by 5 bases and J by 3 bases, with 19 bases between them. CDR1 SGHNT and CDR2 YENEEA come from the germline V gene. CDR3 protein: CASSPRIWGPKETQYF. Here the CDR3 DNA reads TGTGCCAGCAGCCCCCGGATCTGGGGGCCCAAAGAGACCCAGTACTTC.

This clonotype occurred many times. The chain joins TRBV6-2 or TRBV6-3 to TRBJ2-1, with 7 bases aligning to TRBD1. CDR3 length: 16 amino acids. The trim removed 0 bases at V and 1 base at J, leaving 3 bases unmatched. CDR1 and CDR2 (germline): MNHEY, SVGEGT. CDR3 DNA: TGTGCCAGCAGTTACTCGGGCAGGGGGTCCTACAATGAGCAGTTCTTC. It specifies CASSYSGRGSYNEQFF.

Many counts were recorded for this clonotype. This chain joins TRBV7-2 and TRBJ2-3; the D gene is possibly TRBD2 (6 bases). The CDR3 extends over 15 amino acids. Per germline, CDR1 SGHTA and CDR2 FQGNSA. Trimming shortened V by 7 bases and J by 3 bases, and 17 bases separated the two germline ends. The CDR3 coding sequence is TGTGCCAGCAAGTTCGGAGGGCCAGGGACAGATACGCAGTATTTT. Translated, it gives CASKFGGPGTDTQYF.

The chain joins TRBV11-2 to TRBJ2-6; a possible D gene is TRBD2 (6 bases). CDR3 length: 18 amino acids. Germline V CDR1 and CDR2: SGHAT, FQNNGV. V was pared by 1 base and J by 0 bases, with 13 bases between. CDR3 amino acids: CASSLALALSSGANVLTF. In DNA form, the CDR3 reads TGTGCCAGCAGCTTAGCTCTAGCGCTCAGCTCTGGGGCCAACGTCCTGACTTTC.

This chain connects TRBV7-9 to TRBJ2-1; 8 nucleotides match TRBD2. This CDR3 is 15 amino acids long. Germline loops: CDR1 SEHNR, CDR2 FQNEAQ (reference sequence). The ends lost 5 bases at V and 4 bases at J; junction bases unmatched: 7. The CDR3: CASSTTSGLYNEQFF. In DNA, the CDR3 is TGTGCCAGCAGCACTACTAGCGGACTTTACAATGAGCAGTTCTTC. The full variable domain, in which reference TRBV7-9 and TRBJ2-1 provide the parts outside the CDR3, is DTGVSQNPRHKITKRGQNVTFRCDPISEHNRLYWYRQTLGQGPEFLTYFQNEAQLEKSRLLSDRFSAERPKGSFSTLEIQRTEQGDSAMYLCASSTTSGLYNEQFFGPGTRLTVL.

The chain combines TRBV7-2 with TRBJ2-3; a possible D gene is TRBD2 (6 bases). V lost 5 bases and J 2 bases, leaving 14 bases between the germline ends. The CDR3 has 15 amino acids. The germline V gene has CDR1 SGHTA and CDR2 FQGNSA. CDR3 bases: TGTGCCAGCAGCCCGGGAGCCGGAGTCACAGATACGCAGTATTTT. Its translation is CASSPGAGVTDTQYF.

The genes are TRBV11-2 and TRBJ2-5, with no clear D. The germline CDR1 and CDR2 sequences are SGHAT and FQNNGV. The CDR3 is made up of 15 amino acids. Trimming left V 0 bases short and J 1 base short, with 9 bases between. The CDR3 nucleotides read TGTGCCAGCAGCTTAGAGGGTTGGGGCCAAGAGACCCAGTACTTC. It encodes CASSLEGWGQETQYF.

This clonotype was found a few times. The chain employs TRBV6-2 or TRBV6-3 and TRBJ2-5, with 8 bases fitting TRBD1. Trimming removed 11 bases from V and 2 bases from J; junction bases left unmatched: 7. CDR1 is MNHEY, CDR2 SVGEGT, per germline. The CDR3 runs to 13 residues. CDR3 sequence: CAEAGDRQETQYF. CDR3 in DNA: TGTGCCGAAGCAGGGGACAGGCAAGAGACCCAGTACTTC.

The sample holds a few counts of this clonotype. The genes are TRBV5-1 and TRBJ2-3, with a tentative D call TRBD1 (6 bases). Germline CDR1 SGHRS, CDR2 YFSETQ. V was clipped by 5 bases and J by 1 base, with 14 bases between them. The CDR3 length is 15 residues. The DNA of the CDR3 is TGCGCCAGCAGAACCGGGGCAGGGGGCACAGATACGCAGTATTTT. It encodes CASRTGAGGTDTQYF.

This clonotype was recorded a few times. This sequence joins TRBV29-1 and TRBJ1-2; TRBD1 might be the D (5 bases). Trimming took 5 bases from V and 4 from J, leaving 20 bases between them. The CDR3 covers 15 residues. The germline V gene encodes CDR1 SQVTM and CDR2 ANQGSEA. The CDR3 sequence: CSVQYGEGLFYGYTF. DNA of the CDR3: TGCAGCGTTCAATACGGAGAGGGGCTGTTCTATGGCTACACCTTC.

This clonotype occurred a few times. The V gene is TRBV10-3, the J gene TRBJ2-3; D is perhaps TRBD1 (5 bases). V was clipped by 5 bases and J by 14 bases, with 14 bases between them. Germline loops: CDR1 ENHRY, CDR2 SYGVKD. This CDR3 region has 11 residues. CDR3 loop: CAISRAGNPYF. DNA of the CDR3: TGTGCCATCAGTCGGGCAGGGAACCCGTATTTT.

The V call is TRBV7-6, the J call TRBJ1-1; D remains ambiguous. V was pared by 0 bases and J by 1 base, with 18 bases between. The CDR3 loop spans 18 amino acids. CDR1 is SGHVS, CDR2 FNYEAQ, per germline. The CDR3 region has the DNA TGTGCCAGCAGCTTAGCGTCCAGCGGTTTGTCAGAGAACACTGAAGCTTTCTTT. Protein: CASSLASSGLSENTEAFF.

This clonotype was counted between two and nine times. This chain joins TRBV28 and TRBJ2-3, with 10 bases matching TRBD2. This CDR3 contains 15 residues. The ends lost 5 bases at V and 7 bases at J; junction bases unmatched: 9. Per germline, CDR1 MDHEN and CDR2 SYDVKM. CDR3 residues: CASSKSGRASYTQYF. CDR3 DNA sequence: TGTGCCAGCAGTAAAAGCGGGAGGGCGAGTTATACGCAGTATTTT.

The chain couples TRBV20-1 to TRBJ2-5; D may match TRBD1 or TRBD2 (7 bases each). The CDR3 length is 13 residues. Trimming removed 7 bases at V and 2 bases at J, with 14 bases between. The V gene's germline CDR1 is DFQATT and CDR2 SNEGSKA (reference sequence). The DNA of the CDR3 is TGCAGTGTGGGGAGGGGGCTACAAGAGACCCAGTACTTC. This translates into CSVGRGLQETQYF.

V usage is TRBV7-2 and J usage is TRBJ2-6; tentative D call: TRBD1 (6 bases). CDR1 and CDR2 from the germline V gene are SGHTA and FQGNSA. V was trimmed by 9 bases and J by 0 bases, leaving 12 bases between them. The CDR3 length is 15 residues. CDR3 loop: CASRQDLSGANVLTF. The CDR3 DNA reads TGTGCCAGTAGACAGGACCTCTCTGGGGCCAACGTCCTGACTTTC.

The chain is built from TRBV29-1 and TRBJ2-1; 8 bases are shared with TRBD2. The length of the CDR3 is 13 residues. Trimming cost V 1 base and J 9 bases; bases outside gene matches: 5. Germline V CDR1 and CDR2: SQVTM, ANQGSEA. This CDR3 reads CSVEGAGVGEQFF. The CDR3 coding sequence is TGCAGCGTTGAAGGAGCGGGAGTTGGTGAGCAGTTCTTC.

This clonotype was counted between two and nine times. This sequence joins TRBV7-9 and TRBJ2-5; D is unclear. Germline-derived CDR1 and CDR2 are SEHNR and FQNEAQ (reference sequence). Between the trimmed V and J ends, which lost 5 bases and 0 bases, there was a span of 7 bases. The CDR3 is made up of 13 amino acids. CDR3: CASSTFNQETQYF. Written as DNA, the CDR3 is TGTGCCAGCAGCACTTTTAACCAAGAGACCCAGTACTTC.

This chain uses TRBV15 with TRBJ2-3, with D unclear. V was shortened by 0 bases and J by 2 bases, with 15 bases between the two germline ends. The CDR3 spans 17 residues. Germline CDR1 reads LNHNV; CDR2 reads YYDKDF (reference sequence). The CDR3 protein is CATSRDDARFSTDTQYF. CDR3 sequence (DNA): TGTGCCACCAGCAGAGATGATGCCAGATTTTCCACAGATACGCAGTATTTT.

This clonotype was seen only a few times. The chain recombines TRBV6-5 with TRBJ1-5, with D perhaps TRBD1 (5 bases). Per germline, CDR1 MNHEY and CDR2 SVGAGI. This CDR3 comprises 15 residues. V lost 0 bases and J 6 bases, leaving 12 bases between the germline ends. This CDR3 is CASSYSGQPGQPQHF. DNA for the CDR3: TGTGCCAGCAGTTACTCTGGACAACCGGGTCAGCCCCAGCATTTT.

In this sample, this clonotype turned up a few times. The chain is built from TRBV7-9 and TRBJ2-3, with D uncertain. Per germline, CDR1 SEHNR and CDR2 FQNEAQ (reference sequence). The CDR3 loop spans 15 amino acids. V dropped 1 base and J dropped 4 bases, with 12 bases sitting between them. CDR3: CASSLGGLVADTQYF. The DNA of the CDR3 is TGTGCCAGCAGCTTAGGCGGCTTAGTCGCAGATACGCAGTATTTT.

This chain links TRBV5-1 with TRBJ2-3; no clear D. V shed 4 bases and J shed 3 bases, with 18 bases lying between them. The germline V gene encodes CDR1 SGHRS and CDR2 YFSETQ. CDR3 length: 16 amino acids. The CDR3 sequence is CASSPGRSGQTDTQYF. CDR3 coding DNA: TGCGCCAGCAGCCCCGGACGGTCCGGTCAGACAGATACGCAGTATTTT.

The chain recombines TRBV12-3 or TRBV12-4 with TRBJ2-5; the D gene could be TRBD1 or TRBD2 (5 bases each). V was clipped by 7 bases and J by 4 bases, with 13 bases between them. CDR3 length equals 13 residues. The CDR3 reads CASNFSGRETQYF. The CDR3, as DNA: TGTGCCAGCAATTTCTCAGGGAGAGAGACCCAGTACTTC.